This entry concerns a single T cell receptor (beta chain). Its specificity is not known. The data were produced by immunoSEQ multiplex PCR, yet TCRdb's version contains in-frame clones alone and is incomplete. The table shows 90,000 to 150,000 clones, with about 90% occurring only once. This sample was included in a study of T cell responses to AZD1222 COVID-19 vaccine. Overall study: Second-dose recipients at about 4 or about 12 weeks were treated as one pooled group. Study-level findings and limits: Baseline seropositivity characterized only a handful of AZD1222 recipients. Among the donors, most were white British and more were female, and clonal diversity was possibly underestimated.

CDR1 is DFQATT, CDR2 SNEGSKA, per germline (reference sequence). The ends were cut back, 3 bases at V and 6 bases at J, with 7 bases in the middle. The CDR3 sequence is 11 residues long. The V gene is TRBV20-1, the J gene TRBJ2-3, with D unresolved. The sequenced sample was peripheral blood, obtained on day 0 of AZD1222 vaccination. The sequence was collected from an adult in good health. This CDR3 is CSASPGDTQYF. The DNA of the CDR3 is TGCAGTGCTAGTCCCGGGGATACGCAGTATTTT.